This T cell receptor beta chain appears in the sequencing data of a study of radiotherapy plus CTLA-4 blockade in lung cancer. Background on the study: Objective response was observed in about 19% of patients, and disease control in roughly 30%.

Method: immunoSEQ multiplex PCR; TCRdb's copy keeps in-frame clones and lacks some. The top ten clones hold 7% to 8% of a sample with tens of thousands of clones, around 80% of them seen once. People whose metastatic non-small-cell lung cancer was chemo-refractory got focal radiation along with CTLA-4 blockade by ipilimumab. CDR3 size: 14 residues. Germline V gene data show CDR1 as SGHTA and CDR2 as FQGNSA. Trimming stripped 5 bases from V and 5 bases from J, with 13 bases between. As to this clone: The antigen is undetermined.

Findings of the study overall: Expansion of tumor-derived TCR clones was observed in blood after radiotherapy plus ipilimumab.

The V and J genes are TRBV7-2 and TRBJ1-3, with D uncertain. Sequenced material: peripheral blood, taken from a patient treated with radiotherapy plus ipilimumab. The receptor was derived from a human donor with non-small cell lung cancer who had stable disease on radiotherapy plus ipilimumab. The CDR3 sequence is CASSPSPHRNTIYF. The CDR3 DNA follows: TGTGCCAGCAGCCCAAGTCCACATAGAAACACCATATATTTT.